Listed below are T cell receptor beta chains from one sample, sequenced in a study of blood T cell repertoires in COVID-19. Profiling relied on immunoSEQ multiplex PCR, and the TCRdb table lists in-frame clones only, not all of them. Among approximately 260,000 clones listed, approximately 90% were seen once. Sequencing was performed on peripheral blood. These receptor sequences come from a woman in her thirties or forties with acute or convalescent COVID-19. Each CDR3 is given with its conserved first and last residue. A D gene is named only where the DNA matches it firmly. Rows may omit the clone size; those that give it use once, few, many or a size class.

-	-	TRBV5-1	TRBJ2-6	TGCGCCAGCAGCGCCTCCGGGGGTTCCGGGGCCAACGTCCTGACTTTC	CASSASGGSGANVLTF
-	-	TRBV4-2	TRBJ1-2	TGTGCCAGCAGCCAAGCCACGACAGGATTATATGGCTACACCTTC	CASSQATTGLYGYTF
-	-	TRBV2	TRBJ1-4	TGTGCCAGCAGCTTCGGTTGGACTAATGAAAAACTGTTTTTT	CASSFGWTNEKLFF
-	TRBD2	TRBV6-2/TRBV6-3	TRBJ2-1	TGTGCCAGCAGTTACTCGATGCGCGGGGGGCGAACCTACAATGAGCAGTTCTTC	CASSYSMRGGRTYNEQFF
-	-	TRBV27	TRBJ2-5	TGTGCCAGCACCTTGGGGGGGACCCAGTACTTC	CASTLGGTQYF
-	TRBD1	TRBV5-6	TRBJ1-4	TGTGCCAGCAGCTTGGGACAGGGGAGTGAAAAACTGTTTTTT	CASSLGQGSEKLFF
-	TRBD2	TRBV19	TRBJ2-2	TGTGCCAGTAGTATGCTAGCGGGACACCGGGAGCTGTTTTTT	CASSMLAGHRELFF
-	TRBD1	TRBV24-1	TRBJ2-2	TGTGCCACCAGTGAACCCCAGGGGGCGGCGGTCGGGGAGCTGTTTTTT	CATSEPQGAAVGELFF
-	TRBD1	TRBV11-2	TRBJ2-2	TGTGCCAGCAGCTCCTACAGGGGGAAGAACACCGGGGAGCTGTTTTTT	CASSSYRGKNTGELFF
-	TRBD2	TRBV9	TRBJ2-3	TGTGCCAGCAGCATGACTAGCGGGGGGGCGGCCCACACAGATACGCAGTATTTT	CASSMTSGGAAHTDTQYF
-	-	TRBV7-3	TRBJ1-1	TGTGCCAGCAGCTTAACAAGTCGGGGGAACACTGAAGCTTTCTTT	CASSLTSRGNTEAFF
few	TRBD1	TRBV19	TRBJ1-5	TGTGCCAGTAGTATAGAGGGGACAGAGGCTCAGCCCCAGCATTTT	CASSIEGTEAQPQHF
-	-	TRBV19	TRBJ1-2	TGTGCCATTACAGACAGCCTTAACTATGGCTACACCTTC	CAITDSLNYGYTF
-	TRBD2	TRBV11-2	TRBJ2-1	TGTGCCAGCAGTTTCAGCGGGAGTAGGGACAATGAGCAGTTCTTC	CASSFSGSRDNEQFF
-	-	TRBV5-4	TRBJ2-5	TGTGCCAGCAGCTTGGAGGGGAGGCAAGAGACCCAGTACTTC	CASSLEGRQETQYF
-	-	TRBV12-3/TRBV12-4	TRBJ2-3	TGCGCCAGCAGTTCGGAGGCAGATACGCAGTATTTT	CASSSEADTQYF
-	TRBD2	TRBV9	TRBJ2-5	TGTGCCAGCAGTCCGGGACTAGCGGGAGAAGAGACCCAGTACTTC	CASSPGLAGEETQYF
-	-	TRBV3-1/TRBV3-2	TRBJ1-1	TGTGCCAGCAGCCAAGTCAGGGGAAAAAAAGCTTTCTTT	CASSQVRGKKAFF
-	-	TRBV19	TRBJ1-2	TGTGCCAGTACCGAAACAGGGCTTTCAAGGGGCTACACCTTC	CASTETGLSRGYTF
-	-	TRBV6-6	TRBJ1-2	TGTGCCAGCAGCCGATTGACAGATTATGGCTACACCTTC	CASSRLTDYGYTF
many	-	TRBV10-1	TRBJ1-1	TGCGCCAGCAGTGAGGACACGAACACTGAAGCTTTCTTT	CASSEDTNTEAFF
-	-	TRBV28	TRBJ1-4	TGTGCCAGCAGTCCCGCCTACCGGACAGATAATGAAAAACTGTTTTTT	CASSPAYRTDNEKLFF